The rows below give T cell receptor beta chains drawn from one sample of a study of T cells in Graves' hyperthyroidism and ophthalmopathy. TCRdb used MiXCR to reprocess the multiplex PCR reads, holding one entry per CDR3 protein. The data hold a few hundred thousand distinct CDR3 sequences, with roughly 13% observed a single time. Sequenced sample: blood. All receptors come from a woman between 35 and 50 years old with Graves' ophthalmopathy. Both conserved end residues are part of each CDR3. A D gene is named only where the DNA matches it firmly. Only part of the rows carry a size: once, few, many, or a class if the clone is expanded.

TGCGCCAGCAGCTGGGGGACTAGCGACTACGAGCAGTACTTC | CASSWGTSDYEQYF | TRBJ2-7 | TRBV5-1 | few | TRBD2
TGTGCCAGCAGTCCCATATTCCCCCGACAGGATAGGTCCTACGAGCAGTACTTC | CASSPIFPRQDRSYEQYF | TRBJ2-7 | TRBV27 | few | -
TGTGCCAGCAGCCTTCGAATCGTTAGCGGCTACACCTTC | CASSLRIVSGYTF | TRBJ1-2 | TRBV16 | few | -
TGTGCCAGCAGCCACGGGACAGGGGTCTCCTCTGGAAACACCATATATTTT | CASSHGTGVSSGNTIYF | TRBJ1-3 | TRBV3-1 | few | TRBD1
TGTGCCAGCGGCCGTGGGGGGGGGGCCAACGTCCTGACTTTC | CASGRGGGANVLTF | TRBJ2-6 | TRBV28 | many | -
TGTGCCTGGAGATACCGGGACATAGACACCGGGGAGCTGTTTTTT | CAWRYRDIDTGELFF | TRBJ2-2 | TRBV30 | - | -
TGTGCCAGCTCGGTTGGGCACAATGAGCAGTTCTTC | CASSVGHNEQFF | TRBJ2-1 | TRBV18 | - | -
TGTGCCAGCAGCCAAGAAGGGCAGGGACGCGAGCAGTACTTC | CASSQEGQGREQYF | TRBJ2-7 | TRBV3-1 | few | -
TGCAGCGTTGATGGGGCAGTCCCCTACGAGCAGTACTTC | CSVDGAVPYEQYF | TRBJ2-7 | TRBV29-1 | - | -
TGTGCCAGCAGCCAAGAAAGGTCGGATTCCTACGAGCAGTACTTC | CASSQERSDSYEQYF | TRBJ2-7 | TRBV4-2 | - | -
TGTGCCAGCAGTGAAGCCCCCGGGACAGGCTACGAGCAGTACTTC | CASSEAPGTGYEQYF | TRBJ2-7 | TRBV6-1 | many | TRBD1
TGTGCCAGCAGTGGGGGTAGGGTTACAGTTCGGTACTTC | CASSGGRVTVRYF | TRBJ2-5 | TRBV25-1 | few | -
TGTGCCAGCAGCCTCGGGCCTTTAAATTCACCCCTCCACTTT | CASSLGPLNSPLHF | TRBJ1-6 | TRBV5-6 | - | -
TGCAGTGCTAGCCACCGAGGGAACTATGGCTACACCTTC | CSASHRGNYGYTF | TRBJ1-2 | TRBV20-1 | few | -
TGTGCCAGCAGCCTCCGTGGTTGGGCAGCCGAATTGGAGGCTTTCTTT | CASSLRGWAAELEAFF | TRBJ1-1 | TRBV7-2 | - | -
TGTGCCAGCAGCTTAGCGCGATCGAGCGGGAGGGTGGTTTACCACGAGCAGTACTTC | CASSLARSSGRVVYHEQYF | TRBJ2-7 | TRBV7-8 | - | TRBD2
TGTGCCACCAGCAGAGATAGCTTAGACAGACGCTATGGCTACACCTTC | CATSRDSLDRRYGYTF | TRBJ1-2 | TRBV15 | many | -
TGTGCCAGCAGGGCCCCTAACCTGGGCTACGAGCAGTACTTC | CASRAPNLGYEQYF | TRBJ2-7 | TRBV27 | - | -
TGTGCCAGCAGCTTCCCGGTCTCCGGAGGGGGGCCCATAGACACTGAAGCTTTCTTT | CASSFPVSGGGPIDTEAFF | TRBJ1-1 | TRBV7-9 | few | -
TGTGCCAGCAGCCCTTCAGGACTCCCGGGACAATGGGAAAAACTGTTTTTT | CASSPSGLPGQWEKLFF | TRBJ1-4 | TRBV5-6 | - | -
TGCAGTGCTAGTAATCGACAGGAGAATCAAGCTTTCTTT | CSASNRQENQAFF | TRBJ1-1 | TRBV20-1 | many | -
TGTGCCAGCAGTATAGTCCTGGGAGGAGCCACCGGGGAGCTGTTTTTT | CASSIVLGGATGELFF | TRBJ2-2 | TRBV28 | few | -
TGTGCCTGGCGCAGCCGACACCCGAACACCGGGGAGCTGTTTTTT | CAWRSRHPNTGELFF | TRBJ2-2 | TRBV30 | - | -
TGTGCCAGCAGTTCCCGGGGGCGTGGAGGCAATCAGCCCCAGCATTTT | CASSSRGRGGNQPQHF | TRBJ1-5 | TRBV12-3/TRBV12-4 | many | -
TGTGCCAGCAGCACCCCACAGTATCAGGATGGCTACACCTTC | CASSTPQYQDGYTF | TRBJ1-2 | TRBV3-1 | many | -
TGTGCCACCAGCAGAGAGATTGGACCATTTAATTCACCCCTCCACTTT | CATSREIGPFNSPLHF | TRBJ1-6 | TRBV15 | - | -
TGTGCCAGCAGCTTGACAGGGCTAGACTACGAGCAGTACTTC | CASSLTGLDYEQYF | TRBJ2-7 | TRBV7-2 | many | TRBD1
TGTGCCAGCAGTGCGACCGGGACAGGTGGAGGGGAGCAGTACTTC | CASSATGTGGGEQYF | TRBJ2-7 | TRBV28 | - | TRBD1
TGTGCCAGCAGTTTCGGACAGCTGAACACCGGGGAGCTGTTTTTT | CASSFGQLNTGELFF | TRBJ2-2 | TRBV27 | many | -
TGCAGTGCACAAGGACTAGCGGGAGTGGGGGAGCAGTACTTC | CSAQGLAGVGEQYF | TRBJ2-7 | TRBV20-1 | - | TRBD2
TGTGCCAGCAGCTTGCGAACCTTCACGAGCTCCTACAATGAGCAGTTCTTC | CASSLRTFTSSYNEQFF | TRBJ2-1 | TRBV5-6 | many | -
TGTGCCAGCAGTCGGTCAGGGAGGGAGTATGGCTACACCTTC | CASSRSGREYGYTF | TRBJ1-2 | TRBV12-3/TRBV12-4 | many | -
TGTGCCAGCAGTTTACCGGGGGGACAGGGTACCTACGAGCAGTACTTC | CASSLPGGQGTYEQYF | TRBJ2-7 | TRBV27 | many | TRBD1
TGTGCCTGGAGTGAGGGGACAGGGAATGGCTACACCTTC | CAWSEGTGNGYTF | TRBJ1-2 | TRBV30 | few | TRBD1
TGTGCCAGCACCGATAGTCTTGGGAAACTGTTTTTT | CASTDSLGKLFF | TRBJ1-4 | TRBV6-4 | - | -
TGTGCCAGCAGTTTGACAAGGGGCACTGAAGCTTTCTTT | CASSLTRGTEAFF | TRBJ1-1 | TRBV27 | many | -
TGTGCCAGCAGCGGGTGGCCAGGTGAGCAGTTCTTC | CASSGWPGEQFF | TRBJ2-1 | TRBV12-3/TRBV12-4 | many | -
TGTGCCAGCAGCCTGGGACTAGCGGGAGGGCCCACCTACAATGAGCAGTTCTTC | CASSLGLAGGPTYNEQFF | TRBJ2-1 | TRBV7-8 | many | TRBD2
TGTGCCAGCAGCTTAGTATTCAGGAAAGAGACCCAGTACTTC | CASSLVFRKETQYF | TRBJ2-5 | TRBV7-2 | many | -
TGTGCCAGCATGGGGGGAGAAAAACTGTTTTTT | CASMGGEKLFF | TRBJ1-4 | TRBV7-9 | - | -
TGCAGTGCTAGAGATTCACAAGAGACCCAGTACTTC | CSARDSQETQYF | TRBJ2-5 | TRBV20-1 | many | -
TGTGCCAGCAGTTATCGACGTTCGGGGAACTATGGCTACACCTTC | CASSYRRSGNYGYTF | TRBJ1-2 | TRBV12-3/TRBV12-4 | many | -
TGTGCCATCAGTGAATCGGGAGGGGCAGGCGGGGAGCTGTTTTTT | CAISESGGAGGELFF | TRBJ2-2 | TRBV10-3 | many | TRBD2
TGTGCCAGTAGTTTTGGGACATTCTACGAGCAGTACTTC | CASSFGTFYEQYF | TRBJ2-7 | TRBV19 | - | -
TGTGCCAGTAGCCAGGACTATAACACTGAAGCTTTCTTT | CASSQDYNTEAFF | TRBJ1-1 | TRBV19 | many | -
TGTGCCAGCAGCCCCGGGATAGCGGGGGTGGGTGAGCAGTTCTTC | CASSPGIAGVGEQFF | TRBJ2-1 | TRBV3-1 | - | TRBD2
TGTGCCTCACGACCCTCCGTGAGCTCCTACGAGCAGTACTTC | CASRPSVSSYEQYF | TRBJ2-7 | TRBV5-5 | - | -
TGTGCCAGCACCGAGTCGGGGGTGGCTGGCTACACCTTC | CASTESGVAGYTF | TRBJ1-2 | TRBV28 | many | -
TGTGCCAGCAGTGTCCGGGACAGACGCCAGCCCCAGCATTTT | CASSVRDRRQPQHF | TRBJ1-5 | TRBV6-1 | - | TRBD1
TGTGCCAGCACCCGGGAGGGCCGGAAAGATACGCAGTATTTT | CASTREGRKDTQYF | TRBJ2-3 | TRBV2 | few | TRBD2
TGTGCCAGCAGTGGAAGATCGGGGGTTACGACAGATACGCAGTATTTT | CASSGRSGVTTDTQYF | TRBJ2-3 | TRBV2 | few | -
TGTGCCAGCAGCTACTGGCGGGAGGGCCGGTACGAGCAGTACTTC | CASSYWREGRYEQYF | TRBJ2-7 | TRBV7-4 | many | TRBD2
TGTGCCACCAGTGACAGGGGAATGGATACGCAGTATTTT | CATSDRGMDTQYF | TRBJ2-3 | TRBV24-1 | many | -
TGTGCCAGCCGATTCACAGGGGATAGCAGGGAGCCCCAGCATTTT | CASRFTGDSREPQHF | TRBJ1-5 | TRBV12-3/TRBV12-4 | - | TRBD1
TGTGCCAGCAGTTTAGCAGATAGTGGCTACACCTTC | CASSLADSGYTF | TRBJ1-2 | TRBV28 | many | -
TGTGCCAGCAGCTGGCAAGGGACAGGAGCCAATTCACCCCTCCACTTT | CASSWQGTGANSPLHF | TRBJ1-6 | TRBV7-2 | many | TRBD1
TGTGCCTCCAGCCGGACATATTCACCCCTCCACTTT | CASSRTYSPLHF | TRBJ1-6 | TRBV30 | few | -